Presented here are 21 T cell receptor beta chains from one specimen sequenced in a study of blood T cell repertoires in COVID-19 (dated by TCRdb to the early 2020s). The receptor library was made with the immunoSEQ multiplex PCR assay. The table was pulled from immuneACCESS by TCRdb, which kept in-frame rearrangements only. Such tables lose some clones; where checked, under half of the loss comes from unresolved V genes, and the rest has no known cause. In this sample the table shows approximately 300,000 clones, 85% of which occur a single time. The ten largest clonotypes hold about 2% of the sample. The sequencing sample was made of PBMCs or T cells enriched from blood (not recorded which). The receptors were gathered from a woman in her twenties or thirties who had been exposed to COVID-19.

The V and J genes are TRBV2 and TRBJ2-6, with D unresolved. V lost 6 bases to trimming and J lost 5 bases, with 8 bases between them. This CDR3 has 13 residues. Germline CDR1 reads SNHLY; CDR2 reads FYNNEI. The CDR3: CASSSGRANVLTF. The DNA of the CDR3 is TGTGCCAGCAGCTCCGGTAGGGCCAACGTCCTGACTTTC.

The chain carries TRBV6-5 and TRBJ2-3, with D perhaps matching TRBD1 (5 bases). The V end lost 2 bases, the J end lost 4 bases, and 16 bases lay between the germline ends. Germline loops: CDR1 MNHEY, CDR2 SVGAGI. The CDR3 is 16 residues long. The CDR3 here is CASSYTGGQISDTQYF. The CDR3 coding sequence is TGTGCCAGCAGTTACACAGGCGGCCAAATCTCAGATACGCAGTATTTT.

This clone has just a few counts. The chain carries TRBV10-1 and TRBJ1-2; no definite D call. The germline gives CDR1 WNHNN, CDR2 SYGVQD (reference sequence). The CDR3 is 13 residues long. V gave up 0 bases and J gave up 8 bases, with 10 bases separating them. The CDR3 DNA sequence: TGCGCCAGCAGTGAGTCGACGAGGTCGGGCTACACCTTC. As protein: CASSESTRSGYTF.

The chain carries TRBV2 and TRBJ2-3; D is uncertain. The CDR3 covers 15 residues. Germline V CDR1 and CDR2: SNHLY, FYNNEI. V lost 2 bases, J lost 1 base, and 10 bases lay in between. The CDR3 is CASSEFGQGTDTQYF. The DNA for the CDR3 is TGTGCCAGCAGTGAATTTGGTCAGGGCACAGATACGCAGTATTTT.

The chain links TRBV28 to TRBJ1-1; a weak D match, TRBD1 (5 bases). This CDR3 region has 14 residues. Germline loops: CDR1 MDHEN, CDR2 SYDVKM. V lost 2 bases, J lost 5 bases, and 12 bases lay in between. CDR3 protein: CASSLPGLGTEAFF. The CDR3 DNA reads as TGTGCCAGCAGTTTACCAGGGTTGGGAACTGAAGCTTTCTTT.

There are many counts of this clone. The chain couples TRBV7-9 to TRBJ2-7, with D possibly matching TRBD1 (6 bases). V lost 1 base and J lost 8, with 15 bases in between. Looked up from germline, CDR1 is SEHNR and CDR2 is FQNEAQ (reference sequence). This CDR3 contains 14 residues. CDR3 nucleotide sequence: TGTGCCAGCAGCTTAGAGGGGGAAGGGGCCAAGCAGTACTTC. Its translation is CASSLEGEGAKQYF.

The rearrangement joins TRBV11-2 to TRBJ1-2, with D unresolved. Germline loops: CDR1 SGHAT, CDR2 FQNNGV. Between the trimmed V and J ends, which lost 7 bases and 5 bases, there was a span of 14 bases. This CDR3 region has 13 residues. CDR3 amino acids: CASTQIGSYGYTF. The CDR3 DNA reads TGTGCCAGCACCCAAATCGGTAGTTATGGCTACACCTTC.

This chain joins TRBV28 and TRBJ1-2; 7 nucleotides match TRBD1. Trimming took 3 bases from V and 7 from J; bases not matched to a gene: 11. Germline CDR1 reads MDHEN; CDR2 reads SYDVKM. This CDR3 has 15 amino acids. The CDR3 bases are TGTGCCAGCAGTTTCCCATTTAAGGGGGCCGCTGGCTACACCTTC. This codes for CASSFPFKGAAGYTF.

The rearrangement joins TRBV10-1 to TRBJ2-3; 10 bases are shared with TRBD2. CDR1 and CDR2 from the germline V gene are WNHNN and SYGVQD (reference sequence). The CDR3 loop spans 15 amino acids. The V segment lost 8 bases and the J segment 3 bases; nucleotides outside the gene matches: 8. For the CDR3, the DNA is TGCGCCAGCGGACGGAGCGGGAGGGGGACAGATACGCAGTATTTT. It specifies CASGRSGRGTDTQYF.

This chain connects TRBV28 to TRBJ2-7; D not resolved. V lost 3 bases and J 6 bases, leaving 12 bases between the germline ends. From germline, CDR1 is MDHEN and CDR2 SYDVKM. The length of the CDR3 is 13 residues. CDR3 bases: TGTGCCAGCAGTTTGATGAGAAATGGCGAGCAGTACTTC. Protein sequence: CASSLMRNGEQYF.

The V and J genes are TRBV4-1 and TRBJ1-1; D possibly corresponds to TRBD1 (5 bases). Germline loops: CDR1 MGHRA, CDR2 YSYEKL. Trimming stripped 0 bases from V and 4 bases from J, with 12 bases between. CDR3 size: 15 residues. In DNA form, the CDR3 reads TGCGCCAGCAGCCAAGAAGGGGAGGGAAGCACTGAAGCTTTCTTT. Its translation is CASSQEGEGSTEAFF.

V and J are TRBV30 and TRBJ1-6, with TRBD1 identical over 10 bases. V was pared by 5 bases and J by 6 bases, with 4 bases of the junction left unmatched. This CDR3 is 14 amino acids long. Germline CDR1 GTSNPN, CDR2 SVGIG (reference sequence). The CDR3, as DNA: TGTGCCTGGGACCGGGACAGGGGTAATTCACCCCTCCACTTT. This sequence encodes CAWDRDRGNSPLHF.

This clone turned up a few times. The chain recombines TRBV28 with TRBJ1-3, with D possibly matching TRBD1 (6 bases). CDR1 and CDR2 from the germline V gene are MDHEN and SYDVKM. The V end was cut by 6 bases, the J end by 4 bases, with 10 bases between. The CDR3 covers 13 residues. The DNA of the CDR3 is TGTGCCAGCAGCCAGGGGACGGGAAACACCATATATTTT. It codes for CASSQGTGNTIYF.

This clone occurred once. V gene TRBV28 combines with J gene TRBJ2-3; D is ambiguous. The germline V and J ends were trimmed by 4 bases and 7 bases, with 3 bases remaining between them. Germline CDR1 and CDR2: MDHEN and SYDVKM. The CDR3 is 10 amino acids. Written as DNA, the CDR3 is TGTGCCAGCAGTTCCTATACGCAGTATTTT. It specifies CASSSYTQYF.

J is TRBJ1-1 and V is TRBV5-6; maybe TRBD1 (6 bases). Per germline, CDR1 SGHDT and CDR2 YYEEEE. The V and J ends lost 5 bases and 4 bases respectively, with 21 bases between them. The CDR3 sequence is 16 residues long. This CDR3 is CASRYPPPTGSTEAFF. As DNA, the CDR3 is TGTGCCAGCAGGTACCCACCCCCTACAGGGAGCACTGAAGCTTTCTTT.

The gene calls are TRBV28 and TRBJ1-1; D ambiguous. Between the trimmed V and J ends, which lost 3 bases and 0 bases, there was a span of 8 bases. This CDR3 contains 14 residues. Germline V lookup: CDR1 MDHEN, CDR2 SYDVKM. CDR3 nucleotide sequence: TGTGCCAGCAGTTTCCCGGGTATGAACACTGAAGCTTTCTTT. This codes for CASSFPGMNTEAFF.

The genes are TRBV4-1 and TRBJ1-5, with D uncertain. CDR1 is MGHRA, CDR2 YSYEKL, per germline. The CDR3 is 15 amino acids. V dropped 1 base and J dropped 7 bases, with 14 bases sitting between them. CDR3 residues: CASSQGAVGGQPQHF. The CDR3 DNA sequence: TGCGCCAGCAGCCAAGGAGCGGTGGGAGGGCAGCCCCAGCATTTT.

The chain joins TRBV27 to TRBJ1-6; D unclear. Trimming left V 0 bases short and J 0 bases short, with 6 bases between. The CDR3 has 16 residues. From germline, CDR1 is MNHEY and CDR2 SMNVEV (reference sequence). Here the CDR3 DNA reads TGTGCCAGCAGTTTATCCGGGGACTCCTATAATTCACCCCTCCACTTT. This translates into CASSLSGDSYNSPLHF.

The genes are TRBV25-1 and TRBJ1-1; 7 nucleotides match TRBD1. Trimming took 3 bases from V and 1 from J; bases not matched to a gene: 11. Germline assignment: CDR1 MGHDK and CDR2 SYGVNS. There are 17 residues in the CDR3. CDR3 in amino acids: CASSDPRQGRGNTEAFF. The DNA of the CDR3 is TGTGCCAGCAGTGATCCACGACAGGGTAGGGGGAACACTGAAGCTTTCTTT.

The chain carries TRBV18 and TRBJ1-2; TRBD1 agrees at 8 bases. After removal of 3 bases from V and 0 bases from J, the junction contained 6 bases not matched to a gene. Germline V gene data show CDR1 as KGHSH and CDR2 as LQKENI. The CDR3 has 16 residues. CDR3: CASSPGQGRANYGYTF. The CDR3 DNA reads as TGTGCCAGCTCACCCGGACAGGGAAGGGCTAACTATGGCTACACCTTC.

The chain joins TRBV27 to TRBJ2-7; 8 bases are a match to TRBD2. There are 17 residues in the CDR3. The V gene's germline CDR1 is MNHEY and CDR2 SMNVEV (reference sequence). With V trimmed by 8 bases and J by 2 bases, 17 bases remained unmatched. CDR3 DNA: TGTGCCAGCGCACCCGGGGTAGCGGGGATCCTCGCCTACGAGCAGTACTTC. Translated, it gives CASAPGVAGILAYEQYF.